The T cell receptor (beta chain) described here comes from a study of graft-versus-host responses after intestinal transplantation. Whole-study context: For around three years after anti-thymocyte globulin induction, all recipients took tacrolimus and steroids.

Points on this clone: Its antigen is as yet unknown.

Study-wide findings and caveats: Across patients carrying graft-donor T cell macrochimerism, allografts held high graft-versus-host to host-versus-graft clonal ratios.

Germline loops: CDR1 SQVTM, CDR2 ANQGSEA. The CDR3 runs 16 residues. V dropped 1 base and J dropped 1; count of bases not matched to a gene: 8. Method: immunoSEQ multiplex PCR; TCRdb's copy keeps in-frame clones and lacks some. The sample lists about 130,000 clones, around 90% occurring once. V gene TRBV29-1 combines with J gene TRBJ2-5; the match to TRBD2 covers 8 bases. The sequencing used unstimulated CD4+ T cells sorted from spleen or lymph node cells, collected before intestinal transplant. This clonotype was sampled from a human donor who received an intestinal transplant. CDR3 sequence reads: CSVEGIAGQPQETQYF. The CDR3 DNA follows: TGCAGCGTTGAAGGAATAGCGGGGCAACCCCAAGAGACCCAGTACTTC.